Presented here are 11 T cell receptor beta chains from one specimen sequenced in a study of cytotoxic CD8 clonotypes in ibrutinib-treated CLL. Assay used: immunoSEQ multiplex PCR; TCRdb lists only in-frame clones, some missing. The sample lists roughly 23,000 clones, about 68% occurring once. Here the sequenced sample was PBMCs, taken before ibrutinib treatment. These receptors originate from a human donor with chronic lymphocytic leukemia.

J is TRBJ2-1 and V is TRBV2; D not resolved. The V end was cut by 2 bases, the J end by 6 bases, with 17 bases between. The CDR3 loop spans 16 amino acids. Germline V gives CDR1 SNHLY, CDR2 FYNNEI. This CDR3 is CASSERQDTRSNEQFF. CDR3 coding DNA: TGTGCCAGCAGTGAACGGCAGGATACCCGGAGCAATGAGCAGTTCTTC.

This rearrangement joins TRBV10-3 to TRBJ1-1, with D possibly TRBD1 on 5 matching bases. V was shortened by 3 bases and J by 1 base, with 9 bases between the two germline ends. CDR1 and CDR2 (germline): ENHRY, SYGVKD. This CDR3 comprises 14 residues. In DNA form, the CDR3 reads TGTGCCATCAGTGACCCCGACAGGAACACTGAAGCTTTCTTT. It yields the protein CAISDPDRNTEAFF.

The chain combines TRBV5-1 with TRBJ2-5; no reliable D call. From germline, CDR1 is SGHRS and CDR2 YFSETQ. This CDR3 has 15 residues. Trimming left V 4 bases short and J 4 bases short, with 17 bases between. CDR3 nucleotide sequence: TGCGCCAGCAGCCCGGGTTCCAATGGGGTAGAGACCCAGTACTTC. Translated, it gives CASSPGSNGVETQYF.

This chain uses TRBV6-5 with TRBJ2-3; 7 bases agree with TRBD2. The V gene's germline CDR1 is MNHEY and CDR2 SVGAGI. With 5 bases clipped from V and 8 bases from J, the junction kept 7 bases outside the gene matches. This CDR3 region has 13 residues. The CDR3 DNA is TGTGCCAGCAGTCAAAAACTAGCGAGTACGCAGTATTTT. Its translation is CASSQKLASTQYF.

V gene TRBV7-2 combines with J gene TRBJ2-5; 8 bases line up with TRBD1. Germline CDR1 SGHTA, CDR2 FQGNSA. The CDR3 is 15 amino acids. V was pared by 2 bases and J by 5 bases, with 7 bases of the junction left unmatched. CDR3 nucleotides: TGTGCCAGCAGCTTACAGCAGGGGGCGGTGGAGACCCAGTACTTC. It is translated as CASSLQQGAVETQYF.

The genes are TRBV4-3 and TRBJ2-7; D gene unclear. Trimming removed 0 bases at V and 4 bases at J, with 7 bases between. Germline-derived CDR1 and CDR2 are LGHNA and YSLEER. The CDR3 length is 13 residues. The CDR3 region is CASSQEPGYEQYF. The DNA of the CDR3 is TGCGCCAGCAGCCAAGAACCAGGTTACGAGCAGTACTTC.

The V and J genes are TRBV7-9 and TRBJ1-5; D is possibly TRBD1 (5 bases). Germline loops: CDR1 SEHNR, CDR2 FQNEAQ (reference sequence). V lost 1 base, J lost 2 bases, and 12 bases lay in between. There are 16 residues in the CDR3. The CDR3 DNA reads TGTGCCAGCAGCTTAGACAGGAGTAGGGGCAATCAGCCCCAGCATTTT. It encodes CASSLDRSRGNQPQHF.

This clone was seen once. The V gene is TRBV28, the J gene TRBJ2-6; 10 bases match TRBD1. Germline V lookup: CDR1 MDHEN, CDR2 SYDVKM. The CDR3 consists of 19 residues. Unmatched junction bases numbered 8, after V lost 3 bases and J lost 0 bases. CDR3 in amino acids: CASSLRQGASSSGANVLTF. CDR3 in DNA: TGTGCCAGCAGTTTGCGACAGGGGGCCTCGAGCTCTGGGGCCAACGTCCTGACTTTC.

The J gene is TRBJ2-5, the V gene TRBV28; D perhaps matches TRBD1 (5 bases). V lost 4 bases and J lost 6, with 9 bases in between. The CDR3 has 12 residues. Germline V CDR1 and CDR2: MDHEN, SYDVKM. For the CDR3, the DNA is TGTGCCAGCAGTTCAGGGATCAAGACCCAGTACTTC. Its protein product is CASSSGIKTQYF. The variable domain in full, with the rest retrieved from reference TRBV28 and TRBJ2-5, is DVKVTQSSRYLVKRTGEKVFLECVQDMDHENMFWYRQDPGLGLRLIYFSYDVKMKEKGDIPEGYSVSREKKERFSLILESASTNQTSMYLCASSSGIKTQYFGPGTRLLVL.

This chain joins TRBV30 and TRBJ2-1; 9 bases match TRBD2. Per the germline V gene, CDR1 is GTSNPN and CDR2 is SVGIG (reference sequence). The CDR3 runs 15 residues. V shed 0 bases, J shed 8 bases, and the junction held 8 bases outside the gene matches. CDR3 sequence: CAWSVPASGNDEQFF. CDR3 nucleotide sequence: TGTGCCTGGAGTGTTCCAGCTAGCGGGAACGATGAGCAGTTCTTC. The variable domain in full, completed from reference TRBV30 and TRBJ2-1, reads SQTIHQWPATLVQPVGSPLSLECTVEGTSNPNLYWYRQAAGRGLQLLFYSVGIGQISSEVPQNLSASRPQDRQFILSSKKLLLSDSGFYLCAWSVPASGNDEQFFGPGTRLTVL.

The J gene is TRBJ2-3, the V gene TRBV28, with D perhaps TRBD2 (7 bases). Germline V gene data show CDR1 as MDHEN and CDR2 as SYDVKM. CDR3 length: 14 residues. Between the trimmed V and J ends, which lost 3 bases and 1 base, there was a span of 8 bases. This chain's CDR3 is CASSLRGRTDTQYF. In nucleotides, the CDR3 is TGTGCCAGCAGTTTGCGGGGGCGCACAGATACGCAGTATTTT.